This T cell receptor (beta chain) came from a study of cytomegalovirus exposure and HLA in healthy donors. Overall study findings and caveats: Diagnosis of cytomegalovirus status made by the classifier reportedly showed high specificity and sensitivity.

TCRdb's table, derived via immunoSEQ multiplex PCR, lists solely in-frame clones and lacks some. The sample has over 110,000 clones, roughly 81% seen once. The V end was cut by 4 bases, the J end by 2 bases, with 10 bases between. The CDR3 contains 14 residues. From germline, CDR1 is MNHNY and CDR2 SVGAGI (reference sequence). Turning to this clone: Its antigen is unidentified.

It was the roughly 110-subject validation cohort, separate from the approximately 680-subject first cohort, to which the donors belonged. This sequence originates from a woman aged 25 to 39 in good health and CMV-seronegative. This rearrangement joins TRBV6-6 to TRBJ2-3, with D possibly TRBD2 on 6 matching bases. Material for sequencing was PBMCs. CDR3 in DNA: TGTGCCAGCAGTTTGGAGGGACTCACAGATACGCAGTATTTT. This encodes CASSLEGLTDTQYF.